Listed here are 5 T cell receptor beta chains from one sample, sequenced in a study of beta chain features in type 1 diabetes. The investigators reverse transcribed all of the isolated RNA, so they sequenced expressed TCRB transcripts. Sequencing used immunoSEQ multiplex PCR; TCRdb keeps in-frame clones, though not all of them. Among 250,000 to 400,000 clones, approximately 14% were seen once, and the ten largest hold more than 6.5%. The sequenced sample consisted of central memory CD4+ T cells from blood. The receptors shown here come from a man aged 25-45 years in good health.

This chain's CDR3 is CASSRRSGPNYGYTF. The CDR3 DNA reads TGTGCCAGCAGCCGCCGATCGGGGCCCAACTATGGCTACACCTTC. The chain couples TRBV7-2 to TRBJ1-2; TRBD1 might be the D (5 bases). CDR3 length: 15 amino acids. Trimming left V 5 bases short and J 2 bases short, with 15 bases between. CDR1 SGHTA and CDR2 FQGNSA come from the germline V gene.

This clone showed up many times. The V gene is TRBV7-2, the J gene TRBJ2-2; D is undetermined. V was pared by 0 bases and J by 4 bases, with 12 bases between. Germline V gives CDR1 SGHTA, CDR2 FQGNSA. The CDR3 length is 16 residues. Here the CDR3 reads CASSLAGQPGTGELFF. In DNA, the CDR3 is TGTGCCAGCAGCTTAGCGGGTCAACCAGGCACCGGGGAGCTGTTTTTT.

Many counts were recorded for this clone. J is TRBJ1-1 and V is TRBV11-2, with D perhaps TRBD1 (5 bases). Looked up from germline, CDR1 is SGHAT and CDR2 is FQNNGV. This CDR3 has 15 residues. Trimming stripped 5 bases from V and 1 base from J, with 14 bases between. The CDR3 sequence: CASSHEGAQNTEAFF. In DNA, the CDR3 is TGTGCCAGCAGCCACGAAGGGGCTCAGAACACTGAAGCTTTCTTT.

This rearrangement joins TRBV5-1 to TRBJ1-1; no clear D. V was pared by 1 base and J by 1 base, with 5 bases between. Per germline, CDR1 SGHRS and CDR2 YFSETQ. This CDR3 comprises 13 residues. CDR3 amino acids: CASSLQRNTEAFF. The CDR3 nucleotides read TGCGCCAGCAGCTTGCAGAGGAACACTGAAGCTTTCTTT.

The chain joins TRBV5-5 to TRBJ2-1; weak D call: TRBD1 (7 bases). This CDR3 comprises 14 residues. Trimming took 4 bases from V and 9 from J, leaving 17 bases between them. CDR1 is SGHKS and CDR2 is YYEKEE in the germline V gene (reference sequence). CDR3 DNA sequence: TGTGCCAGCAGCCCGCAGGGGACAGCGGGTGAGCAGTTCTTC. Translation: CASSPQGTAGEQFF.